Listed below are T cell receptor beta chains from one sample, sequenced in a study of cytomegalovirus exposure and HLA in healthy donors. TCRdb's copy holds only in-frame clones and misses some; the assay was immunoSEQ multiplex PCR. The table lists some 130,000 clones, roughly 60% of them singletons, with about 9.1% in the top ten. Sequencing was carried out using PBMCs. These receptors were taken from a man aged 35 to 55 in good health and CMV-seropositive. Each CDR3 is given with its conserved first and last residue. Fields, in order: D gene, J gene, clone size, V gene, CDR3 protein, CDR3 DNA. D genes are given only for firm matches. Clone size is shown for a subset of rows, as once, few, many or a class of expanded clone.

D: -
J: TRBJ2-7
size: few
V: TRBV6-5
CDR3: CASSYSTSQGSYEQYF
DNA: TGTGCCAGCAGTTACTCGACCAGTCAGGGCTCCTACGAGCAGTACTTC

D: -
J: TRBJ2-7
size: -
V: TRBV6-5
CDR3: CASSYSSGAPYEQYF
DNA: TGTGCCAGCAGTTACTCTTCAGGGGCGCCCTACGAGCAGTACTTC

D: TRBD1
J: TRBJ2-7
size: few
V: TRBV9
CDR3: CASSEMTGISYEQYF
DNA: TGTGCCAGCAGCGAGATGACAGGGATCTCCTACGAGCAGTACTTC

D: TRBD1
J: TRBJ2-3
size: -
V: TRBV2
CDR3: CASSEVSGGPDTQYF
DNA: TGTGCCAGCAGTGAGGTATCAGGGGGTCCAGATACGCAGTATTTT

D: -
J: TRBJ2-7
size: -
V: TRBV6-5
CDR3: CASSYSGASYEQYF
DNA: TGTGCCAGCAGTTACTCGGGAGCCTCCTACGAGCAGTACTTC

D: TRBD1
J: TRBJ2-5
size: -
V: TRBV28
CDR3: CASSVGTGQETQYF
DNA: TGTGCCAGCAGCGTAGGGACAGGCCAAGAGACCCAGTACTTC

D: -
J: TRBJ1-2
size: -
V: TRBV7-2
CDR3: CASAKPRRGADYGYTF
DNA: TGTGCCAGCGCGAAACCCCGGCGGGGGGCGGACTATGGCTACACCTTC

D: TRBD1
J: TRBJ1-2
size: -
V: TRBV28
CDR3: CASSFPTGQGAGYGYTF
DNA: TGTGCCAGCAGTTTCCCCACCGGACAGGGGGCGGGCTATGGCTACACCTTC

D: -
J: TRBJ2-3
size: -
V: TRBV30
CDR3: CAWSPRRREGTDTQYF
DNA: TGTGCCTGGAGCCCTCGACGGCGAGAGGGCACAGATACGCAGTATTTT

D: -
J: TRBJ1-5
size: -
V: TRBV7-2
CDR3: CASSPRGSNQPQHF
DNA: TGTGCCAGCAGTCCTCGAGGGAGCAATCAGCCCCAGCATTTT

D: -
J: TRBJ1-3
size: few
V: TRBV5-1
CDR3: CASSWAQTATGNTIYF
DNA: TGCGCCAGCAGCTGGGCTCAGACCGCAACTGGAAACACCATATATTTT

D: TRBD1
J: TRBJ1-2
size: -
V: TRBV5-1
CDR3: CASSLDMTGDYGYTF
DNA: TGCGCCAGCAGCTTGGACATGACAGGGGACTATGGCTACACCTTC

D: -
J: TRBJ1-2
size: -
V: TRBV28
CDR3: CASSRHKIIGYGYTF
DNA: TGTGCCAGCAGTCGCCACAAGATAATTGGCTATGGCTACACCTTC

D: TRBD1
J: TRBJ1-6
size: -
V: TRBV5-1
CDR3: CASSLAGQGYSPLHF
DNA: TGCGCCAGCAGCTTGGCCGGACAGGGTTATTCACCCCTCCACTTT

D: TRBD2
J: TRBJ2-7
size: -
V: TRBV29-1
CDR3: CSVQILAGGIGEQYF
DNA: TGCAGCGTTCAAATCTTAGCGGGGGGGATCGGCGAGCAGTACTTC

D: -
J: TRBJ1-6
size: -
V: TRBV5-1
CDR3: CASSLGDAGFGSPLHF
DNA: TGCGCCAGCAGCTTAGGAGATGCTGGGTTCGGTTCACCCCTCCACTTT

D: -
J: TRBJ1-4
size: few
V: TRBV19
CDR3: CASSWVGPGDNEKLFF
DNA: TGTGCCAGTAGTTGGGTAGGGCCGGGGGATAATGAAAAACTGTTTTTT

D: -
J: TRBJ2-5
size: -
V: TRBV5-1
CDR3: CASSWQGGETQYF
DNA: TGCGCCAGCAGCTGGCAGGGGGGAGAGACCCAGTACTTC

D: TRBD1
J: TRBJ2-1
size: -
V: TRBV5-4
CDR3: CASSLGTGLRNEQFF
DNA: TGTGCCAGCAGCCTCGGGACAGGCCTAAGAAATGAGCAGTTCTTC

D: TRBD1
J: TRBJ2-7
size: -
V: TRBV6-6
CDR3: CASSSTGRRSYEQYF
DNA: TGTGCCAGCAGCTCGACAGGGAGACGATCCTACGAGCAGTACTTC

D: -
J: TRBJ2-7
size: -
V: TRBV4-2
CDR3: CASSQDRDTAYEQYF
DNA: TGTGCCAGCAGCCAAGATCGCGACACAGCCTACGAGCAGTACTTC

D: -
J: TRBJ2-7
size: -
V: TRBV18
CDR3: CASSPGSYEQYF
DNA: TGTGCCAGCTCACCCGGCTCCTACGAGCAGTACTTC

D: -
J: TRBJ2-1
size: few
V: TRBV27
CDR3: CASSFGGPFEQFF
DNA: TGTGCCAGCAGTTTCGGGGGGCCCTTTGAGCAGTTCTTC

D: TRBD1
J: TRBJ2-7
size: once
V: TRBV4-1
CDR3: CASSHSIGQGMDYEQYF
DNA: TGCGCCAGCAGCCATTCCATAGGACAGGGGATGGACTACGAGCAGTACTTC

D: TRBD2
J: TRBJ2-1
size: once
V: TRBV9
CDR3: CASSVEGGGAPNEQFF
DNA: TGTGCCAGCAGCGTAGAGGGCGGGGGGGCTCCCAATGAGCAGTTCTTC

D: TRBD1
J: TRBJ2-7
size: few
V: TRBV4-2
CDR3: CASSQDGDSYYEQYF
DNA: TGTGCCAGCAGCCAAGACGGGGACAGCTATTACGAGCAGTACTTC

D: TRBD1
J: TRBJ1-2
size: -
V: TRBV29-1
CDR3: CSAERRGQGDYGYTF
DNA: TGCAGCGCAGAACGCCGAGGACAGGGGGACTATGGCTACACCTTC

D: -
J: TRBJ2-1
size: few
V: TRBV5-1
CDR3: CASRLGVGANEQFF
DNA: TGCGCCAGCAGATTGGGGGTGGGGGCCAATGAGCAGTTCTTC

D: TRBD2
J: TRBJ2-5
size: once
V: TRBV7-2
CDR3: CASSLNLAGAKTQYF
DNA: TGTGCCAGCAGCTTAAATCTCGCGGGAGCGAAGACCCAGTACTTC

D: TRBD1
J: TRBJ1-2
size: -
V: TRBV4-2
CDR3: CASSQVGVRDRATYGYTF
DNA: TGTGCCAGCAGCCAAGTCGGGGTCCGGGACAGGGCGACCTATGGCTACACCTTC

D: TRBD2
J: TRBJ2-1
size: -
V: TRBV9
CDR3: CASSTQDGLAGEQFF
DNA: TGTGCCAGCAGCACCCAAGACGGACTAGCAGGTGAGCAGTTCTTC

D: -
J: TRBJ1-2
size: -
V: TRBV5-8
CDR3: CASSFPYYGYTF
DNA: TGTGCCAGCAGCTTTCCCTACTATGGCTACACCTTC

D: -
J: TRBJ1-2
size: few
V: TRBV29-1
CDR3: CSVAGTTKRGYTF
DNA: TGCAGCGTGGCCGGGACAACTAAAAGGGGCTACACCTTC

D: TRBD2
J: TRBJ2-1
size: -
V: TRBV4-3
CDR3: CASSPGPSSGSYNEQFF
DNA: TGCGCCAGCAGCCCCGGCCCTTCTAGCGGGAGCTACAATGAGCAGTTCTTC

D: TRBD1
J: TRBJ2-3
size: -
V: TRBV27
CDR3: CASSLDRGGSDTQYF
DNA: TGTGCCAGCAGTCTTGACAGGGGGGGGTCAGATACGCAGTATTTT

D: TRBD2
J: TRBJ2-1
size: few
V: TRBV7-2
CDR3: CASNSGGALSSYNEQFF
DNA: TGTGCCAGCAACTCGGGAGGGGCCTTAAGCTCCTACAATGAGCAGTTCTTC

D: -
J: TRBJ1-5
size: -
V: TRBV2
CDR3: CASHLKGDQPQHF
DNA: TGTGCCAGCCATCTGAAGGGGGATCAGCCCCAGCATTTT

D: TRBD1
J: TRBJ2-7
size: -
V: TRBV5-6
CDR3: CASSAAGQGLYEQYF
DNA: TGTGCCAGCAGCGCGGCGGGACAGGGGCTTTACGAGCAGTACTTC

D: TRBD2
J: TRBJ2-1
size: once
V: TRBV9
CDR3: CASSVDRRGAYNEQFF
DNA: TGTGCCAGCAGCGTAGATAGGCGGGGGGCCTACAATGAGCAGTTCTTC

D: -
J: TRBJ1-2
size: -
V: TRBV5-1
CDR3: CASSLSGTADGYTF
DNA: TGCGCCAGCAGCTTGTCCGGTACGGCGGATGGCTACACCTTC

D: -
J: TRBJ1-1
size: few
V: TRBV14
CDR3: CASSWYMNTEAFF
DNA: TGTGCCAGCAGTTGGTACATGAACACTGAAGCTTTCTTT

D: -
J: TRBJ2-7
size: -
V: TRBV7-7
CDR3: CASSFGRGRGSEQYF
DNA: TGTGCTAGCAGCTTCGGCAGGGGAAGAGGTTCCGAGCAGTACTTC

D: -
J: TRBJ2-7
size: -
V: TRBV28
CDR3: CASRTSGSYEQYF
DNA: TGTGCCAGCAGGACCTCAGGGTCCTACGAGCAGTACTTC

D: TRBD1
J: TRBJ2-1
size: few
V: TRBV5-1
CDR3: CASSLMGDRGTHEQFF
DNA: TGCGCCAGCAGCTTAATGGGGGACAGGGGGACCCATGAGCAGTTCTTC

D: -
J: TRBJ2-5
size: -
V: TRBV7-2
CDR3: CASSPGRGEETQYF
DNA: TGTGCCAGCAGCCCAGGCAGGGGGGAGGAGACCCAGTACTTC

D: TRBD2
J: TRBJ2-1
size: -
V: TRBV27
CDR3: CASSRKAGEGYNEQFF
DNA: TGTGCCAGCAGTCGCAAAGCGGGAGAGGGCTACAATGAGCAGTTCTTC

D: -
J: TRBJ2-5
size: once
V: TRBV14
CDR3: CASSQRTGGETQYF
DNA: TGTGCCAGCAGCCAAAGGACTGGGGGGGAGACCCAGTACTTC

D: -
J: TRBJ1-4
size: -
V: TRBV7-8
CDR3: CASSPTGGLGSNEKLFF
DNA: TGTGCCAGCAGCCCCACGGGGGGGTTGGGGTCTAATGAAAAACTGTTTTTT

D: TRBD1
J: TRBJ1-3
size: once
V: TRBV10-3
CDR3: CASHQTGAGNTIYF
DNA: TGTGCTTCCCACCAGACAGGGGCGGGAAACACCATATATTTT